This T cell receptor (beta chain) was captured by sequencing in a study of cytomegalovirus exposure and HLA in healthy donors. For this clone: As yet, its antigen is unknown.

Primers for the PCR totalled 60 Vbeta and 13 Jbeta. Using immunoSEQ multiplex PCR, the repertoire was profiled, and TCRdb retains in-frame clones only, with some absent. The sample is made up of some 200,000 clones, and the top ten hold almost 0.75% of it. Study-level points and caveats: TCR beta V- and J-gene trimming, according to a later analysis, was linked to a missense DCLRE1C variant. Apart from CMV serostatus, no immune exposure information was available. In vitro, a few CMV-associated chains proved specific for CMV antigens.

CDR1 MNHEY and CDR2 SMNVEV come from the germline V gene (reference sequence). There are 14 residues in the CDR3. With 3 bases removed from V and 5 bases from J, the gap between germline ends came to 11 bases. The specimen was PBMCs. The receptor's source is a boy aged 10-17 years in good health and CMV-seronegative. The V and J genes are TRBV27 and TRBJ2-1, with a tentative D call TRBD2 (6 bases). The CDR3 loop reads CASSFLLANNEQFF. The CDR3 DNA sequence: TGTGCCAGCAGTTTCCTTCTAGCGAACAATGAGCAGTTCTTC.